Described below is a single T cell receptor beta chain sequence and its context. Antigen unknown. These data come from a study of CD8+ T cells in alopecia areata. CDR1 is MNHEY and CDR2 is SVGAGI in the germline V gene. The CDR3 contains 14 residues. Trimming stripped 2 bases from V and 10 bases from J, with 15 bases between. Treatment here: oral pan-JAK inhibitor, 5-10 mg twice daily. Following extraction, RNA underwent reverse transcription to cDNA, which served as the sequencing template. This table comes from immunoSEQ multiplex PCR, and its TCRdb copy is limited to in-frame clones, with some not included. The sample records around 200,000 clones, roughly 64% being singletons. Study results and caveats: For lesional scalp, especially alopecia totalis/universalis, clonality was higher than in normal scalp.

This TCR came from a human donor with alopecia areata. The chain uses TRBV6-5 and TRBJ2-1; a possible D gene is TRBD2 (6 bases). The material sequenced was CD8+ T cells sorted from blood, taken at week 24, from a patient treated with tofacitinib. In nucleotides, the CDR3 is TGTGCCAGCAGTTACGGGGGAGGACCATCCGAGCAGTTCTTC. Protein: CASSYGGGPSEQFF.